These 17 T cell receptor beta chains came from one sample sequenced in a study of OX40 agonist ivuxolimab in advanced cancers. Data came from immunoSEQ multiplex PCR; TCRdb stores just in-frame clones and leaves some out. The sample shows about 8,000 clones, around 89% of them seen only once. This specimen was CD4+ or CD8+ T cells sorted from blood, taken in a trial of the OX40 agonist ivuxolimab. These receptors originate from an adult with an advanced solid tumor such as melanoma, head and neck, liver or kidney cancer.

This rearrangement joins TRBV4-2 to TRBJ1-1; 7 bases line up with TRBD1. This CDR3 is built from 13 residues. The germline gives CDR1 LGHNA, CDR2 YNFKEQ. Germline trimming cut 5 bases from V and 5 bases from J; bases unmatched to any gene: 5. In nucleotides, the CDR3 is TGTGCCAGCAGCTTGCCAGGGGGTACTGAAGCTTTCTTT. It yields the protein CASSLPGGTEAFF.

J is TRBJ2-1 and V is TRBV27; D not resolved. With 3 bases removed from V and 6 bases from J, the gap between germline ends came to 12 bases. Per the germline V gene, CDR1 is MNHEY and CDR2 is SMNVEV (reference sequence). The CDR3 is 14 residues long. The CDR3 nucleotides are TGTGCCAGCAGTTTTATCGGCGGAAGCAATGAGCAGTTCTTC. Residues: CASSFIGGSNEQFF.

This chain links TRBV5-6 with TRBJ2-7, with D unclear. The V end lost 1 base, the J end lost 6 bases, and 11 bases lay between the germline ends. The CDR3 is made up of 13 amino acids. Germline loops: CDR1 SGHDT, CDR2 YYEEEE. CDR3 DNA: TGTGCCAGCAGCTTGATGGCAGTGGGCGAGCAGTACGTC. Its translation: CASSLMAVGEQYV.

V gene TRBV29-1 combines with J gene TRBJ1-1; D gene unclear. This CDR3 contains 10 residues. V was pared by 2 bases and J by 3 bases, with 1 base between. The germline gives CDR1 SQVTM, CDR2 ANQGSEA. CDR3 in amino acids: CSVEYTEAFF. In nucleotides, the CDR3 is TGCAGCGTTGAATACACTGAAGCTTTCTTT.

V gene TRBV5-1 combines with J gene TRBJ2-1; D not resolved. Germline lookup yields CDR1 SGHRS and CDR2 YFSETQ. This CDR3 contains 16 residues. V gave up 0 bases and J gave up 4 bases, with 14 bases separating them. CDR3 nucleotides: TGCGCCAGCAGCTTGGCCATTGGGAATCAATACAATGAGCAGTTCTTC. Its protein is CASSLAIGNQYNEQFF. Full variable domain (rest looked up from reference TRBV5-1 and TRBJ2-1): KAGVTQTPRYLIKTRGQQVTLSCSPISGHRSVSWYQQTPGQGLQFLFEYFSETQRNKGNFPGRFSGRQFSNSRSEMNVSTLELGDSALYLCASSLAIGNQYNEQFFGPGTRLTVL.

The gene calls are TRBV11-2 and TRBJ2-1; TRBD2 is a possible D gene (5 bases). Per germline, CDR1 SGHAT and CDR2 FQNNGV. The CDR3 is made up of 13 amino acids. V was pared by 0 bases and J by 9 bases, with 9 bases between. CDR3 sequence reads: CASSLDTLAEQFF. CDR3 nucleotides: TGTGCCAGCAGCTTAGACACTCTAGCTGAGCAGTTCTTC.

This clone is a singleton in its sample. This chain links TRBV5-1 with TRBJ1-2, with D possibly TRBD1 on 5 matching bases. CDR3 length equals 12 residues. Germline CDR1 SGHRS, CDR2 YFSETQ. Deletions cut 0 bases from V and 8 bases from J, with 8 bases between. The DNA for the CDR3 is TGCGCCAGCAGCTTGGAAGGGGCGGGCTACACCTTC. This gives the protein CASSLEGAGYTF.

The chain employs TRBV4-1 and TRBJ2-7; D unresolved. This CDR3 is 13 amino acids long. Germline CDR1 is MGHRA and CDR2 is YSYEKL. Trimming shortened V by 4 bases and J by 1 base, and 8 bases separated the two germline ends. The CDR3 nucleotides read TGCGCCAGCAGCCTATCCTCATCCTACGAGCAGTACTTC. It specifies CASSLSSSYEQYF.

This clone has just a few counts. V and J are TRBV30 and TRBJ1-5; D is unclear. Germline V gene data show CDR1 as GTSNPN and CDR2 as SVGIG (reference sequence). The CDR3 spans 16 residues. Trimming stripped 0 bases from V and 7 bases from J, with 19 bases between. CDR3 region: CAWSVLGSPGSQPQHF. Written as DNA, the CDR3 is TGTGCCTGGAGTGTATTAGGATCACCGGGGAGCCAGCCCCAGCATTTT.

The rearrangement uses TRBV19 and TRBJ1-2; D remains unclear. The V gene's germline CDR1 is LNHDA and CDR2 SQIVND (reference sequence). The CDR3 is 13 residues long. The ends were cut back, 4 bases at V and 4 bases at J, with 10 bases in the middle. The CDR3 is CASSTGEVYGYTF. As DNA, the CDR3 is TGTGCCAGTAGTACCGGGGAGGTCTATGGCTACACCTTC.

V and J are TRBV7-8 and TRBJ2-7, with D uncertain. There are 13 residues in the CDR3. V was trimmed by 5 bases and J by 2 bases, leaving 10 bases between them. Germline V gene data show CDR1 as SGHVS and CDR2 as FQNEAQ. CDR3 DNA sequence: TGTGCCAGCAGCCCCGAGAGAGCCTACGAGCAGTACGTC. Amino acids: CASSPERAYEQYV.

CDR3 bases: TGTGCCAGCAGCCTCTGGGGGACCTCCTACGAGCAGTACTTC. It yields the protein CASSLWGTSYEQYF. V and J are TRBV7-6 and TRBJ2-5, with D tentatively TRBD1 or TRBD2 (5 bases each). The DNA end lines up better with TRBJ2-7; the J call may be wrong. CDR3 length: 14 residues. In germline, CDR1 is SGHVS, CDR2 FNYEAQ.

The rearrangement joins TRBV2 to TRBJ2-5; D gene uncertain. Between the trimmed V and J ends, which lost 7 bases and 1 base, there was a span of 4 bases. The germline V gene has CDR1 SNHLY and CDR2 FYNNEI. The CDR3 sequence is 11 residues long. The CDR3 nucleotides read TGTGCCAGCAAGTTCCAAGAGACCCAGTACTTC. This translates into CASKFQETQYF.

This chain connects TRBV18 to TRBJ1-1, with D possibly being TRBD1 (5 bases). V was cut by 1 base and J by 5 bases, with 17 bases left in between. Germline CDR1 reads KGHSH; CDR2 reads LQKENI. The CDR3 contains 16 residues. The CDR3, as DNA: TGTGCCAGCTCACCACGGTTCGAGGGGCTAGGTACTGAAGCTTTCTTT. This translates into CASSPRFEGLGTEAFF.

The J gene is TRBJ2-1, the V gene TRBV10-3; either TRBD1 or TRBD2 may supply D (5 bases each). The CDR3 is 14 residues long. V was pared by 4 bases and J by 6 bases, with 13 bases between. Germline CDR1 and CDR2: ENHRY and SYGVKD. The DNA for the CDR3 is TGTGCCATCAGTGGAGACCGGGACCTCAATGAGCAGTTCTTC. It is translated as CAISGDRDLNEQFF.

This clone was detected once. The chain is built from TRBV5-6 and TRBJ1-2, with 7 bases lining up with TRBD1. Trimming cost V 4 bases and J 10 bases; bases outside gene matches: 19. The V gene's germline CDR1 is SGHDT and CDR2 YYEEEE. The CDR3 contains 16 residues. CDR3 in DNA: TGTGCCAGCAGCCGTATAGATTCGACAGGGAGTTTCGCCTACACCTTC. Its translation is CASSRIDSTGSFAYTF.

V usage is TRBV19 and J usage is TRBJ2-1, with TRBD2 matching 9 bases. V gave up 1 base and J gave up 6 bases; unmatched junction bases: 4. The CDR3 covers 15 residues. The V gene's germline CDR1 is LNHDA and CDR2 SQIVND (reference sequence). CDR3 residues: CASSIGSGSTNEQFF. As DNA, the CDR3 is TGTGCCAGTAGTATAGGTAGCGGGAGCACCAATGAGCAGTTCTTC.